This TCR beta chain is drawn from a study of cytomegalovirus exposure and HLA in healthy donors. Study summary: From HLA-typed donors, an early data release held tens of millions of unique TCRs.

Whole-study results and caveats: In vitro, three CMV-associated chains proved specific for CMV antigens.

This clone has more than one count but fewer than ten. The antigen is not known. Though nominally healthy at sampling, donors likely had unrecorded immune exposures. Trimming removed 1 base from V and 1 base from J, with 11 bases in between. This CDR3 has 16 residues. Germline loops: CDR1 SGHRS, CDR2 YFSETQ. The PCR used 60 Vbeta and 13 Jbeta primers. Study processing details: Later, an analysis found roughly 80 million unique TCR beta chains, and 10 million to 11 million of these were shared. Sequenced by immunoSEQ multiplex PCR; TCRdb stores in-frame clones only, minus some. The V and J calls and clone size come from that table; D and trimming were worked out from the DNA. The sample lists 110,000 to 150,000 clones; about four fifths were seen once.

This chain links TRBV5-1 with TRBJ2-2; TRBD1 is a possible D gene (6 bases). This sequence originates from a woman under 30 in good health and CMV-seropositive. The specimen sequenced was PBMCs. As DNA, the CDR3 is TGCGCCAGCAGCTTGTTGGGGGCCGAGAACACCGGGGAGCTGTTTTTT. It specifies CASSLLGAENTGELFF.